The subject of this entry is one T cell receptor (beta chain). TCRdb reprocessed the RT-PCR reads via MiXCR and lists one record per CDR3 protein. The sample shows about 160,000 distinct CDR3 sequences, approximately 35% of them seen only once. The data were taken from a study of patients and donors after allogeneic stem cell transplantation. The CDR3 is 12 residues long. V lost 4 bases and J 8 bases, leaving 11 bases between the germline ends. Germline V gene lookup returns CDR1 MGHDK and CDR2 SYGVNS. The rearrangement joins TRBV25-1 to TRBJ1-2; D not certain. Sequencing was performed on blood, either unsorted or a sorted T cell fraction (not recorded which). This sequence was found in a human donor who was either an allogeneic HSCT recipient or a stem cell or donor lymphocyte infusion donor (not recorded which). It is not recorded whose cells these are; they may come from a transplant donor. The CDR3 nucleotides read TGTGCCAGCAGTGCCCCGGGTGGCGGCTACACCTTC. Its protein product is CASSAPGGGYTF.